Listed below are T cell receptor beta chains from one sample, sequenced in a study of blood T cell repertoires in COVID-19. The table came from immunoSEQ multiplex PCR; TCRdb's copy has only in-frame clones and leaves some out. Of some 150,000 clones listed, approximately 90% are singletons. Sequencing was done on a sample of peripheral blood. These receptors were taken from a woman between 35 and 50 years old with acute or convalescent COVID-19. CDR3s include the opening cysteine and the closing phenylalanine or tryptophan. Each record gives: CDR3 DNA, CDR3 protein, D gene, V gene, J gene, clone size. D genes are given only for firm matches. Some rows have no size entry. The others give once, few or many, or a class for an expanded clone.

cdr3_nt: TGTGCCAGCAGTGAAGCAGGGGATAGCAATCAGCCCCAGCATTTT
cdr3_aa: CASSEAGDSNQPQHF
d_call: .
v_call: TRBV6-1
j_call: TRBJ1-5
clone_size: .

cdr3_nt: TGTGCCAGTAGTATCACGCGACTAGTTAGACTAGCCAAAAACATTCAGTACTTC
cdr3_aa: CASSITRLVRLAKNIQYF
d_call: .
v_call: TRBV19
j_call: TRBJ2-4
clone_size: .

cdr3_nt: TGTGCCAGCAGGGCTGAGACAGGGGGCGTTACTGGCTACACCTTC
cdr3_aa: CASRAETGGVTGYTF
d_call: TRBD1
v_call: TRBV3-1/TRBV3-2
j_call: TRBJ1-2
clone_size: .

cdr3_nt: TGTGCCAGCAGGCCGAGCTCTGGAAACACCATATATTTT
cdr3_aa: CASRPSSGNTIYF
d_call: .
v_call: TRBV12-3/TRBV12-4
j_call: TRBJ1-3
clone_size: .

cdr3_nt: TGTGCCAGCAGTGCCGCGGGAGGAAACTACGAGCAGTACTTC
cdr3_aa: CASSAAGGNYEQYF
d_call: TRBD2
v_call: TRBV25-1
j_call: TRBJ2-7
clone_size: few

cdr3_nt: TGTGCCAGCAGTTTATTACAGCAGTACGAGCAGTACTTC
cdr3_aa: CASSLLQQYEQYF
d_call: .
v_call: TRBV12-3/TRBV12-4
j_call: TRBJ2-7
clone_size: .

cdr3_nt: TGTGCCAGCAGCAAAGAACCAGGGGAGACCTACGAGCAGTACTTC
cdr3_aa: CASSKEPGETYEQYF
d_call: .
v_call: TRBV21-1
j_call: TRBJ2-7
clone_size: .

cdr3_nt: TGTGCCAGCAGTGACCGACAGGGGGCGAGGTTAGAGACCCAGTACTTC
cdr3_aa: CASSDRQGARLETQYF
d_call: TRBD1
v_call: TRBV6-1
j_call: TRBJ2-5
clone_size: .

cdr3_nt: TGCAGCGTCCTAGGCGGGGGGGCCTACAATGAGCAGTTCTTC
cdr3_aa: CSVLGGGAYNEQFF
d_call: TRBD2
v_call: TRBV29-1
j_call: TRBJ2-1
clone_size: once

cdr3_nt: TGCAGCGTCAGGGGCCGGAGCTCTGGAAACACCATATATTTT
cdr3_aa: CSVRGRSSGNTIYF
d_call: .
v_call: TRBV29-1
j_call: TRBJ1-3
clone_size: .

cdr3_nt: TGTGCCAGCAGCAATTCCCAGCGGGAGGGCCGAGGTGGACCCTCCTACAATGAGCAGTTCTTC
cdr3_aa: CASSNSQREGRGGPSYNEQFF
d_call: .
v_call: TRBV21-1
j_call: TRBJ2-1
clone_size: .

cdr3_nt: TGCGCCAGCAGTGTCCCCTCTGGGACTAGCGGGGGAGATACGCAGTATTTT
cdr3_aa: CASSVPSGTSGGDTQYF
d_call: TRBD2
v_call: TRBV10-2
j_call: TRBJ2-3
clone_size: .

cdr3_nt: TGTGCCTGGAACCGACAGGGGGCTTCACCCCTCCACTTT
cdr3_aa: CAWNRQGASPLHF
d_call: TRBD1
v_call: TRBV30
j_call: TRBJ1-6
clone_size: .

cdr3_nt: TGTGCCAGCAGGGGCGACGGGGAGCTGTTTTTT
cdr3_aa: CASRGDGELFF
d_call: .
v_call: TRBV2
j_call: TRBJ2-2
clone_size: .

cdr3_nt: TGTGCCAGCAGGAGAACTGGGGGGGCCGCGACACCCCTCCACTTT
cdr3_aa: CASRRTGGAATPLHF
d_call: .
v_call: TRBV5-4
j_call: TRBJ1-6
clone_size: .